A single sample gave rise to the 13 T cell receptor beta chains below, sequenced in a study of neurological immune-mediated disorders. TCRdb processed the 5' RACE reads anew with MiXCR; each CDR3 protein has one entry. The sample shows about 59,000 distinct CDR3 sequences, roughly 13% of them seen only once. Input material: PBMCs. These receptors were obtained from a woman aged 55-69 years with HTLV-1-associated myelopathy (HAM/TSP).

In this sample, this clonotype turned up many times. The chain uses TRBV29-1 and TRBJ2-5, with 9 bases identical to TRBD2. This CDR3 is 14 amino acids long. The V gene's germline CDR1 is SQVTM and CDR2 ANQGSEA. With 3 bases clipped from V and 0 bases from J, the junction kept 2 bases outside the gene matches. The CDR3 sequence: CSVDPSGNQETQYF. CDR3 DNA: TGCAGCGTTGACCCTAGCGGGAACCAAGAGACCCAGTACTTC.

Many counts were recorded for this clonotype. The rearrangement links TRBV3-1 to TRBJ2-5; tentative D call: TRBD1 (6 bases). Germline V lookup: CDR1 LGHDT, CDR2 YNNKEL (reference sequence). The CDR3 loop spans 13 amino acids. V was clipped by 4 bases and J by 4 bases, with 10 bases between them. CDR3 in DNA: TGTGCCAGCAGCCTAGGGGGTCGAGAGACCCAGTACTTC. Translation gives CASSLGGRETQYF.

This clonotype occurred many times. The genes are TRBV5-1 and TRBJ2-5, with unresolved D. CDR3 length: 15 residues. The germline V gene encodes CDR1 SGHRS and CDR2 YFSETQ. V was cut by 4 bases and J by 0 bases, with 13 bases left in between. DNA of the CDR3: TGCGCCAGCAGCCCACTGGATCCGGACCAAGAGACCCAGTACTTC. It translates to CASSPLDPDQETQYF. The full variable domain, rest sourced from reference TRBV5-1 and TRBJ2-5, is KAGVTQTPRYLIKTRGQQVTLSCSPISGHRSVSWYQQTPGQGLQFLFEYFSETQRNKGNFPGRFSGRQFSNSRSEMNVSTLELGDSALYLCASSPLDPDQETQYFGPGTRLLVL.

The rearrangement uses TRBV10-1 and TRBJ2-5; either TRBD1 or TRBD2 may supply D (5 bases each). CDR1 is WNHNN, CDR2 SYGVQD, per germline (reference sequence). The CDR3 totals 15 residues. V lost 6 bases to trimming and J lost 7 bases, with 21 bases between them. CDR3 sequence (DNA): TGCGCCAGCAGCACCGGGACGGCAGCGCTTGGGACCCAGTACTTC. It encodes CASSTGTAALGTQYF.

This clonotype was picked up many times. This chain connects TRBV7-2 to TRBJ1-2; perhaps TRBD1 as D (5 bases). Germline V lookup: CDR1 SGHTA, CDR2 FQGNSA. V was cut by 4 bases and J by 8 bases, with 8 bases left in between. The CDR3 totals 11 residues. The CDR3 reads CASSSGRGYTF. In DNA, the CDR3 is TGTGCCAGCAGCTCAGGGAGGGGCTACACCTTC.

This clonotype was counted at least ten times. The gene calls are TRBV3-1 and TRBJ2-7, with a weak D call TRBD2 (5 bases). CDR1 and CDR2 (germline): LGHDT, YNNKEL (reference sequence). The CDR3 has 13 residues. Trimming removed 1 base at V and 4 bases at J, with 8 bases between. For the CDR3, the DNA is TGTGCCAGCAGCCAAGGCGGAGGTTACGAGCAGTACTTC. Residues: CASSQGGGYEQYF.

This clonotype was observed many times. The chain joins TRBV20-1 to TRBJ1-1; 9 bases are shared with TRBD1. The V and J ends lost 4 bases and 4 bases, in that order; junction bases with no gene match: 7. This CDR3 has 14 residues. In germline, CDR1 is DFQATT, CDR2 SNEGSKA (reference sequence). The CDR3 DNA reads as TGCAGTGCTACCCACAGGGGGCAAGGCACTGAAGCTTTCTTT. Translated: CSATHRGQGTEAFF.

This clonotype occurred many times. The V and J genes are TRBV5-1 and TRBJ2-2; D unresolved. The length of the CDR3 is 13 residues. From germline, CDR1 is SGHRS and CDR2 YFSETQ. The ends were cut back, 4 bases at V and 5 bases at J, with 9 bases in the middle. The CDR3 region has the DNA TGCGCCAGCAGCACGGACGAAACCGGGGAGCTGTTTTTT. Amino acids: CASSTDETGELFF.

In its sample, this clonotype was seen many times. The chain links TRBV6-2 or TRBV6-3 to TRBJ2-7; a weak D match, TRBD1 (6 bases). Trimming pared 0 bases from V and 5 bases from J, leaving 11 bases between. This CDR3 spans 14 amino acids. The germline V gene encodes CDR1 MNHEY and CDR2 SVGEGT. For the CDR3, the DNA is TGTGCCAGCAGTTACTCGTCGGACAGCCACGAGCAGTACTTC. It yields the protein CASSYSSDSHEQYF.

This clonotype came up many times. The chain combines TRBV28 with TRBJ1-2; D gene ambiguous. V lost 5 bases to trimming and J lost 4 bases, with 11 bases between them. There are 13 residues in the CDR3. Germline CDR1 reads MDHEN; CDR2 reads SYDVKM. The CDR3 DNA sequence: TGTGCCAGCAGTACCACGACGGCCTATGGCTACACCTTC. Protein sequence: CASSTTTAYGYTF.

This clonotype was seen just once. Because it lacks the conserved phenylalanine or tryptophan at the end, this CDR3 is likely a read error. The rearrangement joins TRBV24-1 to TRBJ2-1; TRBD2 matches 9 bases. CDR1 KGHDR and CDR2 SFDVKD come from the germline V gene. This CDR3 contains 16 residues. V was pared by 3 bases and J by 8 bases, with 10 bases of the junction left unmatched. CDR3 sequence (DNA): TGTGCCACCAGTGATCCGGGGGTAGCGGGAGTTGATGAGCAGTTCTTA. This gives the protein CATSDPGVAGVDEQFL.

This clonotype was observed at least ten times. This chain links TRBV7-2 with TRBJ1-3, with a weak D call TRBD1 (6 bases). Trimming took off 1 base at V and 4 bases at J, with 11 bases between the two ends. The CDR3 is made up of 15 amino acids. The germline CDR1 and CDR2 sequences are SGHTA and FQGNSA. The CDR3 bases are TGTGCCAGCAGCTTAGGGGGGGCGCGAGGAAACACCATATATTTT. This sequence encodes CASSLGGARGNTIYF. Based on the CDR3 plus reference TRBV7-2 and TRBJ1-3, the full variable domain is GAGVSQSPSNKVTEKGKDVELRCDPISGHTALYWYRQSLGQGLEFLIYFQGNSAPDKSGLPSDRFSAERTGGSVSTLTIQRTQQEDSAVYLCASSLGGARGNTIYFGEGSWLTVV.

Many counts were recorded for this clonotype. The chain couples TRBV3-1 to TRBJ2-5; 7 bases match TRBD1. Germline V gene lookup returns CDR1 LGHDT and CDR2 YNNKEL (reference sequence). V gave up 3 bases and J gave up 2 bases; unmatched junction bases: 6. This CDR3 has 15 residues. As DNA, the CDR3 is TGTGCCAGCAGCCAGATTGGACAGGTTCAAGAGACCCAGTACTTC. It specifies CASSQIGQVQETQYF.